The T cell receptor (beta chain) described here comes from a study of T cells after yellow fever vaccination. TCRdb recomputed calls from the 5' RACE reads with MiXCR, one row per CDR3 protein. The sample has hundreds of thousands of distinct CDR3 sequences; 8.5% to 10% are singletons. This CDR3 is 23 amino acids long. Trimming cost V 0 bases and J 2 bases; bases outside gene matches: 23. CDR1 SQVTM and CDR2 ANQGSEA come from the germline V gene. Sequences were derived from CD4+ T cells sorted from PBMCs, sampled 5 days after the yellow fever booster vaccination. The sequence was obtained from a man aged 18 to 29 who received the YFV17D yellow fever vaccine. The chain uses TRBV29-1 and TRBJ1-5; TRBD1 aligns across 12 bases. The CDR3 DNA follows: TGCAGCGTTGAAGATTTTCTTGGGGCCCTTTTGGGACAGGGGGCATACGGCAATCAGCCCCAGCATTTT. This gives the protein CSVEDFLGALLGQGAYGNQPQHF. Together with reference TRBV29-1 and TRBJ1-5, the CDR3 gives the full variable domain: SAVISQKPSRDICQRGTSLTIQCQVDSQVTMMFWYRQQPGQSLTLIATANQGSEATYESGFVIDKFPISRPNLTFSTLTVSNMSPEDSSIYLCSVEDFLGALLGQGAYGNQPQHFGDGTRLSIL.